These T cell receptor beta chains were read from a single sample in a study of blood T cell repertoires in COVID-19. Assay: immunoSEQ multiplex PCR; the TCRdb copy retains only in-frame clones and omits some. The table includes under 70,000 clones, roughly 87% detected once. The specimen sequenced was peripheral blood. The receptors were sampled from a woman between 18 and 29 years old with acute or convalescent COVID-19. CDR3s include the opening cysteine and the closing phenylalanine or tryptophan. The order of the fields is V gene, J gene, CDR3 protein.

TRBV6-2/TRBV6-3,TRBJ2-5,CASSTGGAGKTQYF
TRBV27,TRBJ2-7,CASSLTGGRNEQYF
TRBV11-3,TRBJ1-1,CASSFSMNTEAFF
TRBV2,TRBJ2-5,CASSEYNGGQYF
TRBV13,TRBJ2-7,CASSARTSGNNEQYF
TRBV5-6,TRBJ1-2,CASSLANKNYGYTF
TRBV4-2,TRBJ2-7,CASSQSGAYEQYF
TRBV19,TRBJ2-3,CASSLGLAGAITDTQYF
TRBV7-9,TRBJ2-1,CASSLNQRGFSYNEQFF
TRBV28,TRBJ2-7,CATGGHPYEQYF
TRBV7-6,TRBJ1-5,CASSLVGRGRPNQPQHF
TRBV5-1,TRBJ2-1,CASRDSSAHNEQFF
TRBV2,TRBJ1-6,CASSDRQGYNSPLHF
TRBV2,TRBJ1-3,CASSETGGYGNTIYF
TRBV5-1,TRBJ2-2,CASSLVGLAEPNTGELFF
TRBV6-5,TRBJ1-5,CASSPLGRSNQPQHF
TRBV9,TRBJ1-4,CASSVGATPTNEKLFF